This T cell receptor beta chain was captured by sequencing in a study of blood T cells in healthy people across ages. Study results and caveats: Age showed a roughly linear inverse relationship with TCR beta diversity per million T cells. It was the long-lived donors that had more naive CD4+ cells and higher diversity than aged donors.

CDR1 MNHEY and CDR2 SVGAGI come from the germline V gene. The CDR3 totals 14 residues. Germline trimming cut 6 bases from V and 8 bases from J; bases unmatched to any gene: 8. The individuals who served as donors were healthy Caucasians living in Russia, aged roughly 6 to 100. The authors ran a second PCR of 7 to 11 cycles using a sample-barcoded 5' primer and a J-beta primer mix. A template-switch adaptor containing 12 random nucleotides labeled each cDNA molecule. One entry per CDR3 protein, called by TCRdb with MiXCR from the 5' RACE reads. The table has 920,000 or so distinct CDR3 sequences, around 43% seen once. There are a few counts of this clonotype. No antigen is known for it.

Material for sequencing was blood. This receptor was taken from a woman in her sixties in good health. The chain couples TRBV6-5 to TRBJ2-1; 9 bases are a match to TRBD2. CDR3 coding DNA: TGTGCCAGCAGCCTGCGGGAGGGCCTAGATGAGCAGTTCTTC. It yields the protein CASSLREGLDEQFF.